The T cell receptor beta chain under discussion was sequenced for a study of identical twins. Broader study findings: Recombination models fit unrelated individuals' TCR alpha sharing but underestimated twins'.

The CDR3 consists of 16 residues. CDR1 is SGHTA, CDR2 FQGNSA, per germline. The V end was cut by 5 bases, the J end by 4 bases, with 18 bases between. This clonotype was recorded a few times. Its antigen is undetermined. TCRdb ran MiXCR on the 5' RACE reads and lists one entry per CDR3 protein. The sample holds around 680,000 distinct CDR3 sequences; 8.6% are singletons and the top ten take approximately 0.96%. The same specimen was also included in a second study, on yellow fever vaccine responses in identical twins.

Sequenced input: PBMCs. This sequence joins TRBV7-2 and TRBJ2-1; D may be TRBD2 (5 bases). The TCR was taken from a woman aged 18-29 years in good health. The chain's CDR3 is CASSPNSVLGYNEQFF. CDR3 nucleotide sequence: TGTGCCAGCAGCCCGAATAGCGTGCTGGGGTACAATGAGCAGTTCTTC. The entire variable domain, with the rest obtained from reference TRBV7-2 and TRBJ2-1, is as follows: GAGVSQSPSNKVTEKGKDVELRCDPISGHTALYWYRQSLGQGLEFLIYFQGNSAPDKSGLPSDRFSAERTGGSVSTLTIQRTQQEDSAVYLCASSPNSVLGYNEQFFGPGTRLTVL.